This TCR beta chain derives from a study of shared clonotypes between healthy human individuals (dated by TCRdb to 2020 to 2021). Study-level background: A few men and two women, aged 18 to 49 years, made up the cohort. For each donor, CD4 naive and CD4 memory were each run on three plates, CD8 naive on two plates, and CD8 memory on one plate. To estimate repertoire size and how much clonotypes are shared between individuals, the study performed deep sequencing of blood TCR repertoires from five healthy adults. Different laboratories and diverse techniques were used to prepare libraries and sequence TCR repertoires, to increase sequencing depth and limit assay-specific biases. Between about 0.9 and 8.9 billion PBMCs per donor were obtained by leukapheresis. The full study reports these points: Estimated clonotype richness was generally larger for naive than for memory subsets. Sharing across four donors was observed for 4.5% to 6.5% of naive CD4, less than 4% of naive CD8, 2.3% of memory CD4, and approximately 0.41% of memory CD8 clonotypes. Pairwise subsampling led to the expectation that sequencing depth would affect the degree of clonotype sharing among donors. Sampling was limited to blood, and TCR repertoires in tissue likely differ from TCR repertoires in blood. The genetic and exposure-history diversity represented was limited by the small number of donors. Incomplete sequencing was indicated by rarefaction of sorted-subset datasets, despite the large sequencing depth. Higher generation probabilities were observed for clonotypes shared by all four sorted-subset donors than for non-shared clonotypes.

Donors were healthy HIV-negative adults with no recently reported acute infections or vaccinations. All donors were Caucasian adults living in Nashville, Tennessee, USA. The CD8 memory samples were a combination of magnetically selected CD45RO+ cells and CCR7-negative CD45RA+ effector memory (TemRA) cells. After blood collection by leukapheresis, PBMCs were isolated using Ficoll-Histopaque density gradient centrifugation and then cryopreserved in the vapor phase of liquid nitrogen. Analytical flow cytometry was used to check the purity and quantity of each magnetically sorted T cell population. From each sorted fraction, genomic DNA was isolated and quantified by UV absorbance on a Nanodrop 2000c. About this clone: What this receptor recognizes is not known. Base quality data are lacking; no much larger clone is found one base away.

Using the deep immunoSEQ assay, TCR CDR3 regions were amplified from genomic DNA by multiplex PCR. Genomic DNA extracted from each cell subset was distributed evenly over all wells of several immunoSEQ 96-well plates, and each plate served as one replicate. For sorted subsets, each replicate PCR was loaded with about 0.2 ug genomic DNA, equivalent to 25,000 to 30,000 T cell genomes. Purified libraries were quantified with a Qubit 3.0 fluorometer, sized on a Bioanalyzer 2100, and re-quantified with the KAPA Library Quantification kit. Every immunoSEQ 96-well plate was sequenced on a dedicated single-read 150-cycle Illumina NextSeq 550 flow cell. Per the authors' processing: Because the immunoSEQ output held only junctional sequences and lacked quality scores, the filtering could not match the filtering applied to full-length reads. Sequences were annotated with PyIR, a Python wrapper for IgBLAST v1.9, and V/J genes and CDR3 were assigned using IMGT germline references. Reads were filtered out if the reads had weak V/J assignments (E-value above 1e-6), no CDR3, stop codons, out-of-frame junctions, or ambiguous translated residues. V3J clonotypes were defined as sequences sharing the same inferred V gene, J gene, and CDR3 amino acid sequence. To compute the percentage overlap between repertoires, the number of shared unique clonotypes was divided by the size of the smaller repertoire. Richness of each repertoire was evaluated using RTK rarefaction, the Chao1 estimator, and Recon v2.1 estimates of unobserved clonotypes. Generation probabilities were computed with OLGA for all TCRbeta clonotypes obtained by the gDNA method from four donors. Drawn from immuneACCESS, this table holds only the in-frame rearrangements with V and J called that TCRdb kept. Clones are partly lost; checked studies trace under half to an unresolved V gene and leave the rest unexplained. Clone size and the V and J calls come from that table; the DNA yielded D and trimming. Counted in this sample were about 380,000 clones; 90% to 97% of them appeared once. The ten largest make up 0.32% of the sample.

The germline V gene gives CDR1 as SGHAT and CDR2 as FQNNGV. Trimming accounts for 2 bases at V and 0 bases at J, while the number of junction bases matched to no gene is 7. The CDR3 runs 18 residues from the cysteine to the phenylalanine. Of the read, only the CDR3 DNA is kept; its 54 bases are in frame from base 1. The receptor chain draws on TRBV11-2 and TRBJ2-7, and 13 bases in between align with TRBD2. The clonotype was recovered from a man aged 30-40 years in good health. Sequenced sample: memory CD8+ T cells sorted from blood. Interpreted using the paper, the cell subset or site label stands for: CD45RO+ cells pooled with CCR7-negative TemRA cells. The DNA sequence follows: TGTGCCAGCAGCTTACGACTAGCGGGAGGACCAAACTCCTACGAGCAGTACTTC. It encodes CASSLRLAGGPNSYEQYF.